This T cell receptor (beta chain) originates from a study of spatial heterogeneity in lung cancer (dated by TCRdb to about 2019). In the study overall: More beta-chain than alpha-chain transcripts were consistently detected, likely reflecting higher beta-chain transcript abundance. In the raw uncorrected reads, each unique combination of TCR and UMI appeared on average more than ten times. The study quantitatively compared TCR alpha and beta repertoires across multiple tumor regions, matched nontumor lung and blood in non-small cell lung cancer. The study linked features of the TCR repertoire to counts of nonsynonymous mutations, which were determined by whole-exome sequencing of tumor tissue. Both alpha and beta chains were TCR-sequenced in approximately 200 tumor regions, roughly 70 matched nontumor lung samples and over 55 PBMC samples obtained at surgery. General findings and caveats noted by the study authors: Additional single-cell paired TCR alpha and beta sequencing was considered necessary to confirm, at a functional level, the hypothesis that regional TCRs recognize regional mutations. Ubiquitous expanded tumor TCRs showed up in blood more often at tumor resection than at routine follow-up.

The library was produced with 5' RACE. Data came from a NextSeq 500. The TCR library protocol attached a unique molecular identifier to each TCR cDNA molecule to allow correction of PCR and sequencing errors. Per the authors' processing: TCR identification, UMI-based error correction and CDR3 extraction were all carried out with Decombinator tools. Expanded TCRs were defined as those above a frequency of 2 per 1,000, corresponding to the top 1% of the tumor frequency distribution. Renyi diversity was calculated using the R vegan package after each repertoire was subsampled 100 times to 5,000 TCRs. To build CDR3 similarity networks, amino acid triplet string-kernel similarity was used, and CDR3s were connected when their pairwise similarity was above 0.82. The raw public reads went through TCRdb reprocessing: fastp at Q25, MiXCR clone calling, in-frame beta chains kept. Records with the same CDR3 protein are collapsed into one entry carrying the most frequent genes and DNA. These V and J calls originate from TCRdb's pipeline instead of the authors' own analysis. In all, the sample holds 60,000 to 90,000 distinct CDR3 sequences, and around 7.8% of those were seen once. About 7% of the sample comes from the top ten.

The meaning of the sample's time point label: sample taken at primary tumor resection. Samples were obtained from about 69 patients with early-stage, untreated non-small cell lung cancer from the lung TRACERx cohort. TCR sequencing used whole RNA extracted from tumor and nontumor lung tissue, or from cryopreserved PBMC samples, without cell sorting. A patient was chosen for TCR sequencing only when enough RNA was available from at least two tumor regions. This clonotype was counted between two and nine times. Its antigen is not yet known. No quality values exist for individual bases; no much larger clone is one base distant. From V the trimming removes 3 bases and from J it removes 7 bases, while the gene matches leave 7 bases of the junction unaccounted for. There are 14 amino acids in the CDR3, from cysteine to phenylalanine inclusive. Of the read, only the CDR3 DNA is kept; its 42 bases are in frame from base 1. CDR1 and CDR2 (ENHRY, SYGVKD) derive from the germline V gene.

The chain joins TRBV10-3 to TRBJ2-7; the central 9 bases match TRBD2. This sequence was found in a male donor with early-stage non-small cell lung cancer. Source: PBMCs, taken at surgery. The CDR3 is CAISERLAGSEQYF. The nucleotides read TGTGCCATCAGTGAAAGGCTAGCGGGAAGTGAGCAGTACTTC.